What follows is one T cell receptor (beta chain) and its context. Some clones are missing from TCRdb's copy, which holds only in-frame ones; the method was immunoSEQ multiplex PCR. The sample contains some 140,000 clones, more than 85% of which appear only once. This sample was taken from a study of T cell responses to AZD1222 COVID-19 vaccine. The germline V and J ends were trimmed by 2 bases and 2 bases, with 7 bases remaining between them. CDR1 and CDR2 from the germline V gene are SNHLY and FYNNEI. The length of the CDR3 is 14 residues. The input for sequencing was peripheral blood, taken 28 days after the second AZD1222 dose. The gene calls are TRBV2 and TRBJ1-3; D perhaps matches TRBD1 (5 bases). The source of this sequence is an adult who received the AZD1222 COVID-19 vaccine. CDR3 sequence reads: CASSEPRAGNTIYF. Here the CDR3 DNA reads TGTGCCAGCAGTGAACCCAGGGCTGGAAACACCATATATTTT.